This T cell receptor (beta chain) was identified in a study of blood T cells in healthy people across ages. Study results and caveats: Significant beta diversity loss was already apparent by age approximately 38, declining roughly linearly.

Sample-barcoded 5' priming and a J-beta primer mix drove a second PCR of roughly 6 to 12 cycles. All cDNA molecules were each tagged by a template-switch adaptor with 12 random nucleotides. Individual samples furnished no less than 2.5 million CDR3-containing paired-end reads apiece. Using its own MiXCR run on the 5' RACE reads, TCRdb lists one record per CDR3 protein. The sample lists around 1.5 million distinct CDR3 sequences; 59% were seen once. Worth noting for this clonotype: Antigen unknown.

Approximately 10 milliliters of peripheral blood were drawn from each donor into EDTA-treated tubes. Trimming took 1 base from V and 4 from J, leaving 7 bases between them. Germline V lookup: CDR1 LGHDT, CDR2 YNNKEL (reference sequence). CDR3 length: 13 amino acids. This TCR was recovered from a man younger than 30 in good health. The chain combines TRBV3-1 with TRBJ2-5; D gene uncertain. The sequencing sample was made of blood. The CDR3 spells CASSQGYRETQYF. The CDR3 DNA is TGTGCCAGCAGCCAAGGTTATCGAGAGACCCAGTACTTC.